The rows below give T cell receptor beta chains drawn from one sample of a study of cytomegalovirus exposure and HLA in healthy donors. Method: immunoSEQ multiplex PCR; TCRdb's copy keeps in-frame clones and lacks some. This table has under 80,000 clones, 85% to 95% appearing once. Input material: PBMCs. The receptors come from a woman under 30 in good health and CMV-seronegative. CDR3s include the opening cysteine and the closing phenylalanine or tryptophan. Each record gives: clone size, V gene, D gene, J gene, CDR3 DNA, CDR3 protein. The D gene is left open where the match is weak. Rows give clone size only sometimes, using once, few, many, or a class for an expanded clone.

.	TRBV6-1	TRBD2	TRBJ2-1	TGTGCCAGCAGTTGGGGCGGGGGGGCCGTGGATGAGCAGTTCTTC	CASSWGGGAVDEQFF
.	TRBV28	.	TRBJ2-1	TGTGCCAGCAGTTTAGAGCTTTATGAGCAGTTCTTC	CASSLELYEQFF
.	TRBV9	TRBD2	TRBJ2-1	TGTGCCAGCAGCGCAGGGACTAGCGGGGGGCCTTACAATGAGCAGTTCTTC	CASSAGTSGGPYNEQFF
.	TRBV4-1	.	TRBJ1-1	TGCGCCAGCAGCCAAACAGGGTTCACTGAAGCTTTCTTT	CASSQTGFTEAFF
.	TRBV27	TRBD1	TRBJ2-7	TGTGCCAGCAGTCCCCGGGACAGCTCCTACGAGCAGTACTTC	CASSPRDSSYEQYF
.	TRBV7-2	.	TRBJ1-5	TGTGCCAGCAGCTTAGGACAGTTCTGGGCCCAGCATTTT	CASSLGQFWAQHF
.	TRBV5-1	TRBD1	TRBJ2-5	TGCGCCAGCAGCTCCTCCGGGACAGGGGGCATTGAGACCCAGTACTTC	CASSSSGTGGIETQYF
.	TRBV18	.	TRBJ1-1	TGTGCCGGACTGTACAGGGACGGGGACACTGAAGCTTTCTTT	CAGLYRDGDTEAFF
.	TRBV6-5	TRBD2	TRBJ2-2	TGTGCCAGCAGGTCAGCGGGAGACACCGGGGAGCTGTTTTTT	CASRSAGDTGELFF
.	TRBV18	.	TRBJ2-3	TGTGCCAGCTCACCGGGGGGGGCCACACGTACAGATACGCAGTATTTT	CASSPGGATRTDTQYF
.	TRBV11-3	TRBD1	TRBJ1-3	TGTGCCAGCAGCAAAGGGGCCGGGACAGGGATCAACATAAACACCATATATTTT	CASSKGAGTGININTIYF
.	TRBV5-1	.	TRBJ1-6	TGCGCCAGCAGCTTGGCAGGGTCCCGGTATAATTCACCCCTCCACTTT	CASSLAGSRYNSPLHF
.	TRBV30	.	TRBJ1-2	TGTGCCTGGAGTGTACTCCCGGTTGGCTACACCTTC	CAWSVLPVGYTF
.	TRBV21-1	.	TRBJ2-1	TGTGCCAGCAGCACAGACTGGAACGACTCCTACAATGAGCAGTTCTTC	CASSTDWNDSYNEQFF
.	TRBV7-2	.	TRBJ1-1	TGTGCCAGCAGCTTAACCCTTATAGGGGGTACTGAAGTTTTCTTT	CASSLTLIGGTEVFF
.	TRBV5-1	TRBD1	TRBJ2-7	TGCGCCAGCAGCTTTTCGGGACAGGGGGCCCACGAGCAGTACTTC	CASSFSGQGAHEQYF
.	TRBV19	TRBD1	TRBJ1-5	TGTGCCAGTAGACAACAGGGGGCTGGACAGCCCCAGCATTTT	CASRQQGAGQPQHF
.	TRBV9	TRBD2	TRBJ2-1	TGTGCCAGCAGCCCCCCCGGGACTAGCGGGGGGGCCTATGAGCAGTTCTTC	CASSPPGTSGGAYEQFF
.	TRBV27	TRBD1	TRBJ1-1	TGTGCCAGCAGGACAGGGGTGAGGACTGAAGCTTTCTTT	CASRTGVRTEAFF
.	TRBV6-1	.	TRBJ2-7	TGTGCCAGCACCATCAACCTCTTCAGGGAGGACGAGCAGTACTTC	CASTINLFREDEQYF
.	TRBV7-2	TRBD1	TRBJ2-3	TGTGCCAGCAGCTTAGGGACAGGTCCCCCAGATACGCAGTATTTT	CASSLGTGPPDTQYF
.	TRBV7-7	.	TRBJ1-1	TGTGCTAGCAGCTTAGAAGAATTGTTTAGGGAGGACACTGAAGCTTTCTTT	CASSLEELFREDTEAFF
once	TRBV25-1	.	TRBJ1-5	TGTGCCAGCAGCCTGAGAGATAGCAATCAGCCCCAGCATTTT	CASSLRDSNQPQHF
.	TRBV7-2	TRBD2	TRBJ2-1	TGTGCCAGCAGCTTAGCTACTAGCGGGGGGGTAAAGCAGTTCTTC	CASSLATSGGVKQFF
many	TRBV30	TRBD2	TRBJ2-3	TGTGCCTGGAGTGCCTCGGGACTAGACACAGATACGCAGTATTTT	CAWSASGLDTDTQYF
.	TRBV23-1	TRBD2	TRBJ2-2	TGCGCCAGCAGTCAATCGTCGCGACTAGCGGGAGGTGGCACCGGGGAGCTGTTTTTT	CASSQSSRLAGGGTGELFF
.	TRBV7-9	.	TRBJ2-2	TGTGCCAGCAGCTCGGGACTCTCCGGGGAGCTGTTTTTT	CASSSGLSGELFF
.	TRBV6-1	TRBD1	TRBJ2-3	TGTGCCAGCAGTGGGGGACAGAGCACAGATACGCAGTATTTT	CASSGGQSTDTQYF
.	TRBV28	TRBD2	TRBJ2-7	TGTGCCAGCAGCCCGACGGCGGGAGGGCCGGCGGGGGAGCAGTACTTC	CASSPTAGGPAGEQYF
.	TRBV7-2	TRBD2	TRBJ2-1	TGTGCCAGCAGACTGCTAGCGGGGGAGTCGAATGAGCAGTTCTTC	CASRLLAGESNEQFF
.	TRBV27	.	TRBJ1-1	TGTGCCAGCAGTTTAGTTTATCGGACTGAAGCTTTCTTT	CASSLVYRTEAFF
.	TRBV21-1	.	TRBJ1-2	TGTGCCAGCAGCAAAGAAAGCAGACAGGCTGGCTACACCTTC	CASSKESRQAGYTF
.	TRBV28	TRBD1	TRBJ1-3	TGTGCCAGCAGTCCGACAGGGGGGCTAGGAAACACCATATATTTT	CASSPTGGLGNTIYF
.	TRBV5-1	.	TRBJ2-7	TGCGCCAGCAAGCATTCGATGAGCTACGAGCAGTACTTC	CASKHSMSYEQYF
.	TRBV2	.	TRBJ1-5	TGTGCCAGCACCGAACTGTATAGCAATCAGCCCCAGCATTTT	CASTELYSNQPQHF
.	TRBV6-1	.	TRBJ1-3	TGTGCCAGCAGTGAAGCGACGGACTTAGAGGGAAACACCATATATTTT	CASSEATDLEGNTIYF
.	TRBV6-6	.	TRBJ1-1	TGTGCCAGCAGCCTCACAGCGAACACTGAAGCTTTCTTT	CASSLTANTEAFF
.	TRBV7-8	.	TRBJ2-3	TGTGCCAGCAGCTCACATCCAAGTAAACTAAGCACAGATACGCAGTATTTT	CASSSHPSKLSTDTQYF
.	TRBV11-2	.	TRBJ2-7	TGTGCCAGCAGCTTATTGACGGGATGGGCGCAGTACTTC	CASSLLTGWAQYF
.	TRBV7-9	.	TRBJ2-1	TGTGCCAGCAGCGAGGGACTCGGGACCTACAATGAGCAGTTCTTC	CASSEGLGTYNEQFF
.	TRBV7-2	.	TRBJ2-1	TGTGCCAGCAGCCAACTATCCGAGCAGTTCTTC	CASSQLSEQFF
once	TRBV19	TRBD2	TRBJ2-7	TGTGCCAGTAGTATAAGACCGGGACTAGCGTCCCTGGGTGGCTCCTACGAGCAGTACTTC	CASSIRPGLASLGGSYEQYF
.	TRBV12-5	.	TRBJ2-3	TGTGCTAGTGGTTTGGTACAGCAGGATGGCACAGATACGCAGTATTTT	CASGLVQQDGTDTQYF
once	TRBV30	TRBD1	TRBJ1-2	TGTGCCTGGAGTGTACAGGGGGCGGGGTATGGCTACACCTTC	CAWSVQGAGYGYTF
.	TRBV7-9	TRBD1	TRBJ2-1	TGTGCCAGCAGCCCGCCGCTGGGACAGAAGGTATACAATGAGCAGTTCTTC	CASSPPLGQKVYNEQFF
.	TRBV7-2	.	TRBJ1-3	TGTGCCAGCAGCTCTCAGGACATCACCTCTGGAAACACCATATATTTT	CASSSQDITSGNTIYF
.	TRBV11-2	.	TRBJ2-7	TGTGCCAGCAGTCTAGAATCAGTCTACGAGCAGTACTTC	CASSLESVYEQYF
.	TRBV29-1	.	TRBJ1-2	TGCAGCGTTGAAGATTGGGCAGGAACCTATGGCTACACCTTC	CSVEDWAGTYGYTF
.	TRBV19	TRBD1	TRBJ2-4	TGTGCCAGCGATTTCGGATCCTCGGGACAGGGTTGGAACATTCAGTACTTC	CASDFGSSGQGWNIQYF